The source of this T cell receptor beta chain is a study of blood T cells in healthy people across ages. Study context: Through template switching, about one barcoded beta molecule was captured per two T cells, as measured in model experiments.

Germline V lookup: CDR1 SEHNR, CDR2 FQNEAQ (reference sequence). V was shortened by 5 bases and J by 6 bases, with 11 bases between the two germline ends. The CDR3 runs 12 residues. On this clonotype: The antigen remains undetermined.

The use of a sample-barcoded 5' primer and a J-beta primer mix characterized a second PCR of roughly 6 to 11 cycles. TCRdb re-derived calls from the 5' RACE reads in MiXCR, one entry per CDR3 protein. The table has about 680,000 distinct CDR3 sequences, around half seen once. Per-sample PBMC isolation yielded at least 6 million cells. Whole-study results and caveats: Estimates of total diversity, which came from one million sequenced T cells, were considered to be underestimates.

The chain is built from TRBV7-9 and TRBJ2-7, with a weak D call TRBD2 (5 bases). Sequenced sample: blood. The sequence was obtained from a woman aged 60-75 years in good health. This chain's CDR3 is CASSRYSGEQYF. The CDR3 nucleotides are TGTGCCAGCAGCCGCTACAGCGGCGAGCAGTACTTC.